The rows below give T cell receptor beta chains drawn from one sample of a study of CD8+CD57+ T cells in acquired aplastic anemia. Each CDR3 protein gets one entry after TCRdb re-called the reads with MiXCR. The sample lists around 64,000 distinct CDR3 sequences; 55% were seen once. Sequences were obtained from sorted CD4+, CD8+, or CD8+CD57+ T cells (not recorded which) from PBMCs. The receptors were sampled from a human donor in good health, serving as a control. Both conserved end residues are part of each CDR3. The order of the fields is D gene, V gene, clone size, CDR3 length, J gene, CDR3 protein, CDR3 DNA. A D gene is named only where the DNA matches it firmly. For some rows the clone size is stated as once, few or many, or as a class when expanded; others skip it.

.	TRBV2	many	13	TRBJ1-1	CASKLGVNTEAFF	TGTGCCAGCAAGTTGGGGGTGAACACTGAAGCTTTCTTT
.	TRBV10-2	.	13	TRBJ2-2	CASSESRNGELFF	TGCGCCAGCAGTGAGTCGCGTAACGGGGAGCTGTTTTTT
TRBD2	TRBV25-1	.	15	TRBJ2-1	CASSILAGDYNEQFF	TGTGCCAGCAGTATACTAGCGGGAGACTACAATGAGCAGTTCTTC
TRBD1	TRBV19	.	15	TRBJ1-1	CASSSQGGANTEAFF	TGTGCCAGTAGCTCTCAGGGGGGCGCAAACACTGAAGCTTTCTTT
.	TRBV7-9	.	11	TRBJ2-7	CASSFRVEQYF	TGTGCCAGCAGCTTCCGCGTCGAGCAGTACTTC
.	TRBV20-1	.	12	TRBJ1-2	CSARSRRDGYTF	TGCAGTGCTAGGTCACGGAGGGATGGCTACACCTTC
.	TRBV18	few	17	TRBJ1-2	CASSPPRTGTNIYGYTF	TGTGCCAGCTCACCACCGCGCACCGGGACAAACATCTATGGCTACACCTTC
TRBD1	TRBV11-2	.	16	TRBJ2-7	CASRPRGTGGIHEQYF	TGTGCCAGCCGACCCCGGGGGACAGGGGGAATCCACGAGCAGTACTTC
.	TRBV19	.	15	TRBJ1-2	CASSPGFGARYGYTF	TGTGCCAGTAGTCCGGGTTTCGGGGCACGCTATGGCTACACCTTC
TRBD2	TRBV30	few	16	TRBJ2-2	CAWSLLAGPNTGELFF	TGTGCCTGGAGTTTACTAGCGGGACCAAACACCGGGGAGCTGTTTTTT
TRBD1	TRBV3-1	many	15	TRBJ1-2	CASSQFLGQADGYTF	TGTGCCAGCAGCCAATTCCTTGGACAGGCAGATGGCTACACCTTC
TRBD1	TRBV2	.	15	TRBJ1-2	CASSGLAGGSYGYTF	TGTGCCAGCAGTGGCCTCGCAGGGGGCAGCTATGGCTACACCTTC
.	TRBV7-3	once	15	TRBJ2-7	CASSLNGGRRGEQYF	TGTGCCAGCAGCTTAAATGGGGGGCGCCGGGGCGAGCAGTACTTC
.	TRBV10-3	medium-sized	11	TRBJ2-7	CAISQDYEQYF	TGTGCCATCAGCCAGGACTACGAGCAGTACTTC
.	TRBV25-1	.	16	TRBJ2-7	CASSLITGTGPYEQYF	TGTGCCAGCAGTTTAATCACCGGGACCGGTCCCTACGAGCAGTACTTC
TRBD2	TRBV10-3	few	14	TRBJ2-2	CAIRGLAGAGELFF	TGTGCCATCAGGGGACTAGCGGGGGCCGGGGAGCTGTTTTTT
TRBD1	TRBV20-1	.	13	TRBJ1-4	CSARGQGGEKLFF	TGCAGTGCTCGAGGACAGGGGGGGGAAAAACTGTTTTTT
TRBD1	TRBV5-4	once	17	TRBJ1-6	CASSLAGTASYNSPLHF	TGTGCCAGCAGCTTAGCCGGGACAGCCTCCTATAATTCACCCCTCCACTTT
TRBD1	TRBV3-1	.	14	TRBJ1-3	CASSRDREGNTIYF	TGTGCCAGCAGCCGGGACAGGGAGGGAAACACCATATATTTT
TRBD1	TRBV2	few	13	TRBJ2-7	CASSEGQGNEQYF	TGTGCCAGCAGTGAGGGACAGGGAAACGAGCAGTACTTC
.	TRBV7-9	.	14	TRBJ1-6	CASSLGLINSPLHF	TGTGCCAGCAGCTTAGGACTGATTAATTCACCCCTCCACTTT
TRBD1	TRBV19	.	16	TRBJ2-7	CASSIIGTGVGGEQYF	TGTGCCAGTAGCATTATCGGGACAGGGGTAGGAGGCGAGCAGTACTTC
TRBD1	TRBV28	many	15	TRBJ2-3	CASSLLTGGPDTQYF	TGTGCCAGCAGTTTATTAACAGGGGGCCCAGATACGCAGTATTTT
TRBD1	TRBV29-1	.	13	TRBJ2-7	CSVRGQGAYEQYF	TGCAGCGTTCGGGGACAGGGGGCTTACGAGCAGTACTTC
.	TRBV7-3	.	15	TRBJ2-5	CASSPGQSGTETQYF	TGTGCCAGCAGTCCGGGACAATCCGGGACGGAGACCCAGTACTTC
.	TRBV29-1	.	11	TRBJ1-2	CSVMEAYGYTF	TGCAGCGTTATGGAGGCCTATGGCTACACCTTC
TRBD1	TRBV19	.	15	TRBJ2-3	CASSQQGYGTDTQYF	TGTGCCAGTAGTCAACAGGGGTACGGCACAGATACGCAGTATTTT